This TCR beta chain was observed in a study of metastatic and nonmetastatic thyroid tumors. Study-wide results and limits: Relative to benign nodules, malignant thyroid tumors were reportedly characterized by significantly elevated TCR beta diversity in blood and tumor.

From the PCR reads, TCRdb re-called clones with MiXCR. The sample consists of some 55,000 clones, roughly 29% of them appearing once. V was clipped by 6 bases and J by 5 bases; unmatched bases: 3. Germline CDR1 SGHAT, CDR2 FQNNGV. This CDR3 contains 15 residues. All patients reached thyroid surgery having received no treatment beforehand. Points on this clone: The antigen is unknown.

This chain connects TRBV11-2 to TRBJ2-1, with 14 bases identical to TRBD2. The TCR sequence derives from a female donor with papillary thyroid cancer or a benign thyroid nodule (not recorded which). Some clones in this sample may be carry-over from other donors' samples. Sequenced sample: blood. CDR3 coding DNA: TGTGCCAGCAGGGGACTAGCGGGGGAGAACAATGAGCAGTTCTTC. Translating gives CASRGLAGENNEQFF.